One sample yielded the 22 T cell receptor beta chains listed below, sequenced in a study of cytotoxic CD8 clonotypes in ibrutinib-treated CLL. Assay: immunoSEQ multiplex PCR; the TCRdb copy retains only in-frame clones and omits some. The sample shows tens of thousands of clones, around four fifths of them seen only once. The sequencing used PBMCs, collected before ibrutinib treatment. The receptor source for this set is a human donor with chronic lymphocytic leukemia.

This rearrangement joins TRBV6-5 to TRBJ1-1, with 9 positions matching TRBD1. The germline CDR1 and CDR2 sequences are MNHEY and SVGAGI. This CDR3 has 14 amino acids. V dropped 10 bases and J dropped 8; count of bases not matched to a gene: 14. The CDR3 DNA reads as TGTGCCATCTCCATGGGACAGGGTCTGGCCGAAGCTTTCTTT. This sequence encodes CAISMGQGLAEAFF.

The chain recombines TRBV29-1 with TRBJ2-4, with D uncertain. There are 11 residues in the CDR3. The germline gives CDR1 SQVTM, CDR2 ANQGSEA. V was cut by 1 base and J by 7 bases, with 5 bases left in between. The CDR3 sequence: CSVEAGNIQYF. CDR3 DNA: TGCAGCGTTGAAGCTGGGAACATTCAGTACTTC. The full variable domain, in which reference TRBV29-1 and TRBJ2-4 provide the parts outside the CDR3, is SAVISQKPSRDICQRGTSLTIQCQVDSQVTMMFWYRQQPGQSLTLIATANQGSEATYESGFVIDKFPISRPNLTFSTLTVSNMSPEDSSIYLCSVEAGNIQYFGAGTRLSVL.

The V gene is TRBV10-3, the J gene TRBJ2-3; 8 bases align to TRBD2. The CDR3 has 14 residues. J lost 0 bases, V lost 11 bases, and 7 bases had no gene match. The germline CDR1 and CDR2 sequences are ENHRY and SYGVKD. For the CDR3, the DNA is TGTGCCCTAAGACTAGCGCCCAGCACAGATACGCAGTATTTT. Residues: CALRLAPSTDTQYF.

This clone has just a few counts. The chain employs TRBV6-5 and TRBJ2-3; tentatively, D is TRBD1 or TRBD2 (5 bases each). V was shortened by 5 bases and J by 5 bases, with 11 bases between the two germline ends. CDR3 size: 13 residues. Germline V gene lookup returns CDR1 MNHEY and CDR2 SVGAGI. The CDR3 DNA reads TGTGCCAGCAGTAGAGCTGGGGGAGATACGCAGTATTTT. This sequence encodes CASSRAGGDTQYF.

This chain joins TRBV18 and TRBJ2-7; TRBD2 matches 7 bases. Germline lookup yields CDR1 KGHSH and CDR2 LQKENI. With V trimmed by 5 bases and J by 1 base, 5 bases remained unmatched. This CDR3 comprises 14 residues. The CDR3 here is CASSAGVGSYEQYF. CDR3 coding DNA: TGTGCCAGCTCAGCGGGGGTAGGGTCCTACGAGCAGTACTTC.

V usage is TRBV5-1 and J usage is TRBJ2-7; tentative D call: TRBD1 (5 bases). The germline V and J ends were trimmed by 6 bases and 2 bases, with 21 bases remaining between them. The germline CDR1 and CDR2 sequences are SGHRS and YFSETQ. The CDR3 loop spans 16 amino acids. The CDR3 here is CASKVGDGQGAYEQYF. CDR3 nucleotides: TGCGCCAGCAAAGTAGGCGACGGGCAGGGTGCCTACGAGCAGTACTTC.

The J gene is TRBJ2-7, the V gene TRBV28; tentative D call: TRBD1 (6 bases). The V end was cut by 8 bases, the J end by 3 bases, with 14 bases between. Germline V gives CDR1 MDHEN, CDR2 SYDVKM. This CDR3 contains 13 residues. CDR3 sequence reads: CASHNTGYYEQYF. CDR3 nucleotide sequence: TGTGCCAGCCACAATACAGGGTACTACGAGCAGTACTTC. Supplemented by reference TRBV28 and TRBJ2-7, the full variable domain reads DVKVTQSSRYLVKRTGEKVFLECVQDMDHENMFWYRQDPGLGLRLIYFSYDVKMKEKGDIPEGYSVSREKKERFSLILESASTNQTSMYLCASHNTGYYEQYFGPGTRLTVT.

The chain uses TRBV7-7 and TRBJ1-3; the match to TRBD1 covers 8 bases. V was clipped by 1 base and J by 0 bases; unmatched bases: 2. The CDR3 is 16 residues long. CDR1 and CDR2 (germline): SSHAT, FNYEAQ (reference sequence). In nucleotides, the CDR3 is TGTGCCAGCAGCTTAGGGGGACAGGACTCTGGAAACACCATATATTTT. Translation: CASSLGGQDSGNTIYF.

This clone was seen only a few times. V and J are TRBV6-5 and TRBJ2-7; 11 bases align to TRBD2. CDR3 length equals 15 residues. Germline V gives CDR1 MNHEY, CDR2 SVGAGI. Trimming removed 2 bases from V and 5 bases from J; junction bases left unmatched: 5. The DNA of the CDR3 is TGTGCCAGCAGTTACCAGATAGCGGGAGGGGACGAGCAGTACTTC. Protein sequence: CASSYQIAGGDEQYF.

This clone occurred once. The chain employs TRBV9 and TRBJ2-5; 8 nucleotides align to TRBD1. The CDR3 is made up of 18 amino acids. The V gene's germline CDR1 is SGDLS and CDR2 YYNGEE. J was trimmed by 2 bases and V by 4 bases; bases with no gene match: 16. CDR3 region: CASSTPGQEAGSQETQYF. Written as DNA, the CDR3 is TGTGCCAGCAGCACGCCGGGACAGGAGGCAGGGAGTCAAGAGACCCAGTACTTC.

This clone showed up just a few times. This chain connects TRBV6-6 to TRBJ2-1, with D perhaps matching TRBD2 (5 bases). Trimming removed 6 bases from V and 12 bases from J, with 18 bases in between. The CDR3 is 13 residues long. Per germline, CDR1 MNHNY and CDR2 SVGAGI (reference sequence). Here the CDR3 DNA reads TGTGCCAGCAGACGCGAGGAGGACCGAGGGCAGTTCTTC. Its translation is CASRREEDRGQFF.

This clone was detected only once. The gene calls are TRBV9 and TRBJ2-3; perhaps TRBD2 as D (5 bases). Germline values: CDR1 SGDLS, CDR2 YYNGEE. This CDR3 contains 15 residues. V lost 0 bases and J lost 0, with 8 bases in between. CDR3 sequence reads: CASSVGGSSTDTQYF. The DNA for the CDR3 is TGTGCCAGCAGCGTAGGAGGGTCTAGCACAGATACGCAGTATTTT.

The chain joins TRBV6-5 to TRBJ2-5; 8 positions match TRBD1. The CDR3 runs to 15 residues. CDR1 is MNHEY, CDR2 SVGAGI, per germline. Trimming at V came to 4 bases and at J to 5 bases, leaving 9 bases not matched to a gene. CDR3 DNA sequence: TGTGCCAGCAGTTTTGGACAGGGTCAAGCGGAGACCCAGTACTTC. Translation gives CASSFGQGQAETQYF.

The genes are TRBV29-1 and TRBJ1-3; weak D call: TRBD1 (5 bases). Trimming shortened V by 7 bases and J by 10 bases, and 14 bases separated the two germline ends. CDR1 is SQVTM and CDR2 is ANQGSEA in the germline V gene. The CDR3 runs to 11 residues. This CDR3 reads CSGLTGQTIYF. CDR3 DNA: TGCAGCGGCTTAACGGGGCAGACCATATATTTT.

The sample holds one count of this clone. The J gene is TRBJ2-6, the V gene TRBV18, with a weak D call TRBD2 (5 bases). This CDR3 has 17 residues. Trimming cost V 0 bases and J 4 bases, with 13 bases left between them. Germline V gene lookup returns CDR1 KGHSH and CDR2 LQKENI. DNA of the CDR3: TGTGCCAGCTCACCACCACGAGGAGCGGCCGGGGCCAACGTCCTGACTTTC. This translates into CASSPPRGAAGANVLTF.

This clone appeared a single time. This chain connects TRBV2 to TRBJ1-2; D gene unclear. The CDR3 contains 13 residues. The V gene lost 2 bases and the J gene lost 3 bases, with 7 bases spanning the gap. The germline gives CDR1 SNHLY, CDR2 FYNNEI. The CDR3 loop is CASSELGHYGYTF. The CDR3 DNA follows: TGTGCCAGCAGTGAATTGGGTCACTATGGCTACACCTTC.

V is TRBV9 and J is TRBJ2-3; 8 bases agree with TRBD1. The CDR3 has 15 residues. Germline lookup yields CDR1 SGDLS and CDR2 YYNGEE. V dropped 3 bases and J dropped 2; count of bases not matched to a gene: 5. CDR3 bases: TGTGCCAGCAGCGCAGGGGGCGGCATCACAGATACGCAGTATTTT. It codes for CASSAGGGITDTQYF.

V and J are TRBV5-6 and TRBJ2-7; D not certain. V was pared by 1 base and J by 2 bases, with 7 bases between. This CDR3 region has 13 residues. In germline, CDR1 is SGHDT, CDR2 YYEEEE. CDR3 in amino acids: CASSLSAAYEQYF. The CDR3 coding sequence is TGTGCCAGCAGCTTGAGCGCCGCCTACGAGCAGTACTTC.

The chain joins TRBV30 to TRBJ1-1; D is possibly TRBD1 (6 bases). The V gene lost 1 base and the J gene lost 5 bases, with 14 bases spanning the gap. Per the germline V gene, CDR1 is GTSNPN and CDR2 is SVGIG (reference sequence). The CDR3 has 14 amino acids. CDR3 bases: TGTGCCTGGAGTGGGGGGGGCGCGGGGACTGAAGCTTTCTTT. Residues: CAWSGGGAGTEAFF. The full variable domain, in which reference TRBV30 and TRBJ1-1 provide the parts outside the CDR3, is SQTIHQWPATLVQPVGSPLSLECTVEGTSNPNLYWYRQAAGRGLQLLFYSVGIGQISSEVPQNLSASRPQDRQFILSSKKLLLSDSGFYLCAWSGGGAGTEAFFGQGTRLTVV.

The J gene is TRBJ2-3, the V gene TRBV6-1; the D gene is possibly TRBD2 (5 bases). The CDR3 loop spans 11 amino acids. V gave up 8 bases and J gave up 2 bases, with 5 bases separating them. The germline gives CDR1 MNHNS, CDR2 SASEGT. CDR3 amino acids: CASLATDTQYF. CDR3 nucleotide sequence: TGTGCCAGCCTAGCCACAGATACGCAGTATTTT.

This clone was observed once. This chain connects TRBV27 to TRBJ1-1; a weak D match, TRBD1 (6 bases). The CDR3 contains 14 residues. Trimming took 6 bases from V and 0 from J, leaving 11 bases between them. Germline V gene data show CDR1 as MNHEY and CDR2 as SMNVEV (reference sequence). The CDR3 nucleotides read TGTGCCAGCAGGCCGACAGGTTTGAACACTGAAGCTTTCTTT. This encodes CASRPTGLNTEAFF.

The chain employs TRBV10-3 and TRBJ2-7, with 8 nucleotides matching TRBD2. CDR3 length: 12 residues. V trimming: 6 bases; J trimming: 5 bases; junction bases outside the gene matches: 3. CDR1 and CDR2 (germline): ENHRY, SYGVKD. CDR3 sequence reads: CAISSGSHEQYF. DNA of the CDR3: TGTGCCATCAGCAGCGGGAGCCACGAGCAGTACTTC.